This T cell receptor (beta chain) was recorded in a study of T cell responses to AZD1222 COVID-19 vaccine. Points from the study as a whole: None of the repertoires were sampled until the peak T cell response had passed. Mostly white British, mostly female donors; authors suggested clonal diversity may be underestimated.

The data were produced by immunoSEQ multiplex PCR, yet TCRdb's version contains in-frame clones alone and is incomplete. The sample gives roughly 120,000 clones, around nine tenths of which show up once; about 3.3% is in the top ten. Regarding this clone: Its antigen is unknown.

The clonotype was recovered from an adult who received the AZD1222 COVID-19 vaccine. The sequencing here drew on peripheral blood, taken 28 days after the second AZD1222 dose.

CDR3 protein: CASSWEGGGTQYF. CDR3 DNA sequence: TGCGCCAGCAGCTGGGAGGGTGGCGGGACCCAGTACTTC. This chain joins TRBV5-1 and TRBJ2-5, with 7 nucleotides matching TRBD2. There are 13 residues in the CDR3. V lost 3 bases, J lost 7 bases, and 6 bases stayed unmatched. The germline V gene encodes CDR1 SGHRS and CDR2 YFSETQ.